This TCR beta chain was captured by sequencing in a study of CD8+ T cells in alopecia areata. This CDR3 region has 15 residues. The germline gives CDR1 MNHEY, CDR2 SMNVEV (reference sequence). Between the trimmed V and J ends, which lost 7 bases and 5 bases, there was a span of 20 bases. Study-wide findings and caveats: Between patients, shared TCR sequences were less clear than in mice. This was possibly due in part to HLA diversity in the patient population. An increase in clonality over normal scalp was evident in lesional scalp, especially alopecia totalis/universalis. In scalp samples, resident alphabeta T cells of normal skin are also sequenced.

This clone was seen more than once but under ten times. Its antigen is still unknown. Reverse transcribed after extraction, RNA yielded cDNA as the sequencing template. Method: immunoSEQ multiplex PCR; TCRdb's copy keeps in-frame clones and lacks some. Of a few hundred thousand clones in the sample, approximately 60% were seen once. The V gene is TRBV27, the J gene TRBJ2-5, with TRBD2 as a possible D gene (6 bases). The sample consisted of CD8+ T cells sorted from blood. This clonotype originated in a human donor in good health. The CDR3 spells CASKTGGAVYETQYF. The CDR3 DNA follows: TGTGCCAGCAAGACCGGGGGTGCCGTTTATGAGACCCAGTACTTC.